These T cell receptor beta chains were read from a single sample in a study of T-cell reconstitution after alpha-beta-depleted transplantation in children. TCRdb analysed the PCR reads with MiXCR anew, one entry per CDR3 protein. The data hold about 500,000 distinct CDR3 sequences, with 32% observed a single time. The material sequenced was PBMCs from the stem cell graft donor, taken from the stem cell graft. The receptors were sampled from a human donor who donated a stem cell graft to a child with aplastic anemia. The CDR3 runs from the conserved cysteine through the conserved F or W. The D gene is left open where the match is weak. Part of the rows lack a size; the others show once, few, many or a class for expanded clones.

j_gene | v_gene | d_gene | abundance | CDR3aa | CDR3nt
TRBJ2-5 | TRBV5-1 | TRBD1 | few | CASSSRTGAGETQYF | TGCGCCAGCAGCTCGAGGACAGGGGCCGGGGAGACCCAGTACTTC
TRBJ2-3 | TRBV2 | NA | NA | CASSSGPSPDTQYF | TGTGCCAGCAGCTCAGGGCCTTCCCCAGATACGCAGTATTTT
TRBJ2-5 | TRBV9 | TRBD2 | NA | CASSVGLASQETQYF | TGTGCCAGCAGCGTTGGACTAGCGTCACAAGAGACCCAGTACTTC
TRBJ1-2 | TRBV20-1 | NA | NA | CSARDRGTSGYTF | TGCAGTGCTAGAGATAGGGGGACATCGGGCTACACCTTC
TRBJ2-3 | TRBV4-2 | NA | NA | CASSQEMRDTDTQYF | TGTGCCAGCAGCCAGGAGATGCGGGACACAGATACGCAGTATTTT
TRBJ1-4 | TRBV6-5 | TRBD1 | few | CASSYSSDRDLRLFF | TGTGCCAGCAGTTACTCGAGCGACAGGGACTTAAGACTGTTTTTT
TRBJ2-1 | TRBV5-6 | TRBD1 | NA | CASSEDRLEQFF | TGTGCCAGCAGCGAGGACAGGCTGGAGCAGTTCTTC
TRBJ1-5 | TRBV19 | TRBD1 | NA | CASTSTGNQPQHF | TGTGCCAGTACCTCGACAGGGAATCAGCCCCAGCATTTT
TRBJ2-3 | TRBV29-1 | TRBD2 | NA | CSVVLAGGTDTQYF | TGCAGCGTTGTGCTAGCGGGAGGTACAGATACGCAGTATTTT
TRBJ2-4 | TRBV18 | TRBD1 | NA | CASSPGQGTKNIQYF | TGTGCCAGCTCACCCGGACAGGGAACCAAAAACATTCAGTACTTC
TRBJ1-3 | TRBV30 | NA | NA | CAWSELVPNTIYF | TGTGCCTGGAGTGAACTTGTCCCAAACACCATATATTTT
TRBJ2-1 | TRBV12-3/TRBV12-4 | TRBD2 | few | CASSLASGSVSNEQFF | TGTGCCAGCAGTTTAGCTAGCGGGAGTGTCTCCAATGAGCAGTTCTTC
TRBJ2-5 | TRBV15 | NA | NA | CATSRDRENGETQYF | TGTGCCACCAGCAGAGATCGCGAGAACGGGGAGACCCAGTACTTC
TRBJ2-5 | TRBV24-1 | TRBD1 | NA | CATSDVTGTDYGTQYF | TGTGCCACCAGTGACGTGACCGGGACAGACTATGGGACCCAGTACTTC
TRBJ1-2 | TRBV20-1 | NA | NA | CTARDLRRNGYTF | TGCACTGCTAGAGACCTGAGACGGAATGGCTACACCTTC
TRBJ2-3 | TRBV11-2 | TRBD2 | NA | CASSHNGGLAGAHPTDTQYF | TGTGCCAGCAGCCACAATGGGGGACTAGCGGGAGCCCATCCCACAGATACGCAGTATTTT
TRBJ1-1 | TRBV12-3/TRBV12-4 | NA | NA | CASSFRVNTEAFF | TGTGCCAGCAGTTTCCGGGTGAACACTGAAGCTTTCTTT
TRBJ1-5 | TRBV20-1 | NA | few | CSALIGPAPQHF | TGCAGTGCTCTGATCGGACCAGCGCCCCAGCATTTT
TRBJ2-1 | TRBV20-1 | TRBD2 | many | CSARGTSGRVVRNEQFF | TGCAGTGCTAGAGGGACTAGCGGGAGGGTAGTTCGGAATGAGCAGTTCTTC
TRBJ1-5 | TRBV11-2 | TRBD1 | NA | CASSSPRGGTGENQPQHF | TGTGCCAGCAGCTCCCCCAGGGGCGGGACAGGGGAAAATCAGCCCCAGCATTTT
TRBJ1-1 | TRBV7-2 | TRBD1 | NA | CASSLQGALGNTEAFF | TGTGCCAGCAGCTTACAGGGGGCTTTGGGGAACACTGAAGCTTTCTTT
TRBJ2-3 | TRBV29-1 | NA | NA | CSVALGDTQYF | TGCAGCGTTGCCCTGGGGGATACGCAGTATTTT
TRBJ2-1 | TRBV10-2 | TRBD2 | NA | CASGLAGNNEQFF | TGCGCCAGCGGACTAGCGGGGAATAATGAGCAGTTCTTC
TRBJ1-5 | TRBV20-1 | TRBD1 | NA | CSARRTGDNQPQHF | TGCAGTGCTAGGAGGACAGGAGACAATCAGCCCCAGCATTTT
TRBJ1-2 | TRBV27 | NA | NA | CASSLSWGGSYGYTF | TGTGCCAGCAGTTTATCGTGGGGGGGATCCTATGGCTACACCTTC
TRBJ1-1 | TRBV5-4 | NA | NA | CASSSGRRGPRAEAFF | TGTGCCAGCAGCTCGGGGCGTCGGGGGCCCAGGGCTGAAGCTTTCTTT
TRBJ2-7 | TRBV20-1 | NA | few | CSAGPAGRYYEQYF | TGCAGTGCGGGCCCGGCAGGCAGATACTACGAGCAGTACTTC
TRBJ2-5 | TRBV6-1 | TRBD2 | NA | CASRESSGRSDETQYF | TGTGCCAGCCGAGAGTCTAGCGGGAGGTCGGATGAGACCCAGTACTTC
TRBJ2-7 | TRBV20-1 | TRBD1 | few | CSDRDYEQYF | TGCAGCGACAGGGACTACGAGCAGTACTTC
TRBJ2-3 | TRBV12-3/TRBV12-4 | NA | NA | CASSFDPDTQYF | TGTGCCAGCAGTTTCGATCCAGATACGCAGTATTTT
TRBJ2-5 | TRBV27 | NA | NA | CASMTEKGETQYF | TGTGCCAGCATGACCGAGAAGGGGGAGACCCAGTACTTC
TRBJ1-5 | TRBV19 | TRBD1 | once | CASSILGRPGQGTRRGQPQHF | TGTGCCAGTAGTATTTTAGGCAGACCGGGACAGGGGACGAGGAGGGGACAGCCCCAGCATTTT
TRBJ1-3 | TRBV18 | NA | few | CASSPREGPGNTIYF | TGTGCCAGCTCACCACGAGAGGGGCCTGGAAACACCATATATTTT